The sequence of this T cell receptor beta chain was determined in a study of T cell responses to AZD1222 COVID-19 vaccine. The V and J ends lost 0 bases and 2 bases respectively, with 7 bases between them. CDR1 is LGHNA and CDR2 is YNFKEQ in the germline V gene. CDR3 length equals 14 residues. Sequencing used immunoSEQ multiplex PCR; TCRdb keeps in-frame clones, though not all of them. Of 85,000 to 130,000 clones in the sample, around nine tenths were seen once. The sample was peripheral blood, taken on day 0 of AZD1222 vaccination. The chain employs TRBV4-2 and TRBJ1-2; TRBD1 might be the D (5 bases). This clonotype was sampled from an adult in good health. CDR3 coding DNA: TGTGCCAGCAGCCAAGATAGGGGAAACTATGGCTACACCTTC. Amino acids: CASSQDRGNYGYTF.